This T cell receptor (beta chain) is from a study of blood T cells in healthy people across ages. CDR1 and CDR2 from the germline V gene are DFQATT and SNEGSKA (reference sequence). V lost 5 bases, J lost 4 bases, and 15 bases lay in between. CDR3 length: 14 amino acids. Using a J-beta primer mix together with a sample-barcoded 5' primer, a second PCR was run for roughly 6 to 12 cycles. TCRdb re-derived calls from the 5' RACE reads in MiXCR, one entry per CDR3 protein. The repertoire holds about 2 million distinct CDR3 sequences, with about 50% as singletons. The origin of this receptor is a woman in her thirties or forties in good health. What was sequenced was blood. This sequence joins TRBV20-1 and TRBJ1-5, with D perhaps matching TRBD1 (5 bases). CDR3 loop: CSAGDLLTNQPQHF. The CDR3 coding sequence is TGCAGTGCTGGGGACTTACTTACTAATCAGCCCCAGCATTTT.